The source of this T cell receptor (beta chain) is a study of cytomegalovirus exposure and HLA in healthy donors. The wider study: Later analysis reported that the approximately 110 validation repertoires shared the platform of the 650 to 700 first-cohort repertoires.

TCRdb's copy holds only in-frame clones and misses some; the assay was immunoSEQ multiplex PCR. The sample yields 95,000 to 150,000 clones, approximately 95% seen once. Looked up from germline, CDR1 is MDHEN and CDR2 is SYDVKM. V was pared by 4 bases and J by 3 bases, with 19 bases between. The CDR3 has 16 amino acids. The chain links TRBV28 to TRBJ2-7, with D uncertain. This receptor was identified in a man aged 18 to 29 in good health and CMV-seronegative. The material sequenced was PBMCs. The CDR3 spells CASSSHWRRSVYEQYF. The CDR3 DNA reads TGTGCCAGCAGTTCCCACTGGCGGCGATCTGTCTACGAGCAGTACTTC.